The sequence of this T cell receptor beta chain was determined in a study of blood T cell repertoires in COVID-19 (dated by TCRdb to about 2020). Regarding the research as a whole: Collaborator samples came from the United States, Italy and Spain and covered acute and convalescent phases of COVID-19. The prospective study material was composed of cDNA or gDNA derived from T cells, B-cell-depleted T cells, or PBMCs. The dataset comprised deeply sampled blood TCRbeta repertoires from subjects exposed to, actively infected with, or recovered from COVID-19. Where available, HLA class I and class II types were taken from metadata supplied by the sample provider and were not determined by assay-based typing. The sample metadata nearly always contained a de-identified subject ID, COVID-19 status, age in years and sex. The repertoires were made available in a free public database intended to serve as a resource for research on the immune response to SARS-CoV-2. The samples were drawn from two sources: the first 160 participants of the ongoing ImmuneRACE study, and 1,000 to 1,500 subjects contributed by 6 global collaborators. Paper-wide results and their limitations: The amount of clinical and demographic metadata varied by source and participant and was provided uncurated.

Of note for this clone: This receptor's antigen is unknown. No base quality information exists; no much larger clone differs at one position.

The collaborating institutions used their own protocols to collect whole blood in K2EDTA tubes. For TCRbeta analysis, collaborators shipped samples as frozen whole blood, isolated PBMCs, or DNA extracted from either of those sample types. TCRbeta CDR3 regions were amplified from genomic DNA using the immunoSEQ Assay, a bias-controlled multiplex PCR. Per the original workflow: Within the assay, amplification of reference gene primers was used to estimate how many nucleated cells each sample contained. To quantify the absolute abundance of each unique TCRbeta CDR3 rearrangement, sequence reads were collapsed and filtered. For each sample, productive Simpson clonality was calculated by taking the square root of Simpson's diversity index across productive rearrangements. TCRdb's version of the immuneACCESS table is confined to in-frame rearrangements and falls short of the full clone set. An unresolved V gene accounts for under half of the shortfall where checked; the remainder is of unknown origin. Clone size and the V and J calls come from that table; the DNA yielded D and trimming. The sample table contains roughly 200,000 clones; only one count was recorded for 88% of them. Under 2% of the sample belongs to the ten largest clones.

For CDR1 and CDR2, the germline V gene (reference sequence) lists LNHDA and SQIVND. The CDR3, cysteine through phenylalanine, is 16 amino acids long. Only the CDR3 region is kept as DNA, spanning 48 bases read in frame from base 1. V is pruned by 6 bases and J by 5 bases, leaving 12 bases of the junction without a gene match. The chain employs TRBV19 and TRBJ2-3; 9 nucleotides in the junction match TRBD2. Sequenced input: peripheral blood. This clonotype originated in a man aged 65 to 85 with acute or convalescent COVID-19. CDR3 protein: CASSPVGGRAVDTQYF. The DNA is TGTGCCAGTAGCCCTGTGGGCGGGAGGGCCGTAGATACGCAGTATTTT. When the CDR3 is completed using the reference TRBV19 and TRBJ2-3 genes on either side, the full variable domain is DGGITQSPKYLFRKEGQNVTLSCEQNLNHDAMYWYRQDPGQGLRLIYYSQIVNDFQKGDIAEGYSVSREKKESFPLTVTSAQKNPTAFYLCASSPVGGRAVDTQYFGPGTRLTVL.